A selection of T cell receptor beta chains follows, all from one sample in a study of OX40 agonist ivuxolimab in advanced cancers. Only in-frame clones appear in the TCRdb table, and some are missing; sequencing was by immunoSEQ multiplex PCR. The sample lists more than 9,500 clones, under 85% seen once, with roughly a fifth in the top ten. Sequencing was performed on CD4+ or CD8+ T cells sorted from blood, taken in a trial of the OX40 agonist ivuxolimab. The receptors were gathered from an adult with an advanced solid tumor such as melanoma, head and neck, liver or kidney cancer. Both conserved end residues are trimmed from each CDR3. D genes are given only for firm matches.

j_gene	d_gene	v_gene	CDR3aa
TRBJ2-1	TRBD2	TRBV9	ASSASGGAYNEQF
TRBJ2-5	NA	TRBV19	ASSIGPQETQY
TRBJ2-1	NA	TRBV7-9	ASSSSLGSEQF
TRBJ2-1	TRBD2	TRBV13	ASSPTDTLAGTSANNEQF
TRBJ2-1	TRBD2	TRBV6-5	ASRGLAVNEQF
TRBJ1-4	NA	TRBV28	ASGSPRGAMNEKLF
TRBJ2-5	NA	TRBV28	ASSFRGKETQY
TRBJ1-1	NA	TRBV7-9	ASSQGNTEAF
TRBJ1-2	NA	TRBV9	ASSDRGNYGYT
TRBJ1-5	NA	TRBV9	ASSVGGPNQPQH
TRBJ2-5	TRBD2	TRBV19	ASSPGLAEPQETQY
TRBJ1-1	NA	TRBV6-5	ASSYSTVNTEAF
TRBJ2-1	NA	TRBV13	ASSNLHRTAYNEQF
TRBJ2-1	TRBD2	TRBV2	ASSERERPNEQF
TRBJ2-3	NA	TRBV19	ASSIVRADTQY
TRBJ2-1	NA	TRBV27	ASSFGGNYNEQF
TRBJ2-3	TRBD2	TRBV27	ASSLLAGVGTDTQY
TRBJ1-4	NA	TRBV11-2	ASSLEWGGGEKLF
TRBJ1-4	NA	TRBV25-1	ASSEGGVVREKLF
TRBJ2-3	TRBD2	TRBV10-1	ASSGGLAGGTDTQY
TRBJ2-7	NA	TRBV2	ASSTFEQY
TRBJ1-1	NA	TRBV28	ASSPLWGRQLNTEAF
TRBJ2-7	NA	TRBV4-1	ASSQDQWRSSYEQY
TRBJ2-1	TRBD2	TRBV7-8	ASSFAGGASIEQF
TRBJ2-3	NA	TRBV4-3	ASSHDRDQSTDTQY
TRBJ1-1	NA	TRBV5-6	ASSQDSPEAF
TRBJ2-7	NA	TRBV5-4	ASSLAGGEQY
TRBJ2-5	TRBD1	TRBV6-1	ASSGQGAEETQY
TRBJ1-4	TRBD1	TRBV10-3	AISESQGKLF
TRBJ2-7	NA	TRBV27	ASNPHGGQLYEQY
TRBJ1-4	NA	TRBV13	ASSDGTNEKLF
TRBJ1-2	TRBD1	TRBV28	ASSFPRQGNYGYT
TRBJ2-1	TRBD1	TRBV25-1	ASSGQGNEQF
TRBJ2-5	NA	TRBV18	ASSKAEIQETQY
TRBJ2-4	TRBD2	TRBV2	ASSEDLWWEGVGDQNIQY
TRBJ1-5	NA	TRBV4-3	ASSQDLGRLSYSNQPQH
TRBJ2-7	NA	TRBV6-4	ASSPSGLNEQY
TRBJ2-1	TRBD2	TRBV27	ASSFTSGNENEQF
TRBJ2-5	NA	TRBV10-2	ASSERGRWETQY
TRBJ2-5	NA	TRBV5-1	ASSLGPEYQETQY
TRBJ1-1	NA	TRBV9	ASSVGGEIFLNTEAF
TRBJ2-7	NA	TRBV9	ASSVWDDEGEQY
TRBJ2-7	NA	TRBV5-1	ASSLVGYEQY
TRBJ2-3	NA	TRBV28	ASSSTMTDTQY